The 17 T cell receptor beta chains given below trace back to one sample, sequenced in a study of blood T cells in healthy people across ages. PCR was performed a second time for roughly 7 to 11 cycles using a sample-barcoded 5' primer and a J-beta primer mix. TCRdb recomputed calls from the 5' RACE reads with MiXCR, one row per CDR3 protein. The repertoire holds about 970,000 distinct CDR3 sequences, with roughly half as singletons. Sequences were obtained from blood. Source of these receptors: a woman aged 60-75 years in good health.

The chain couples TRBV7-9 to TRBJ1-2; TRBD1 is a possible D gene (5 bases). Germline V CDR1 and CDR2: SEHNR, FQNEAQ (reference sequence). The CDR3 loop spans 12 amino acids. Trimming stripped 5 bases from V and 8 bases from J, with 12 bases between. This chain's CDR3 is CASSDTGRGYTF. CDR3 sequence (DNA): TGTGCCAGCAGCGACACAGGTCGCGGCTACACCTTC.

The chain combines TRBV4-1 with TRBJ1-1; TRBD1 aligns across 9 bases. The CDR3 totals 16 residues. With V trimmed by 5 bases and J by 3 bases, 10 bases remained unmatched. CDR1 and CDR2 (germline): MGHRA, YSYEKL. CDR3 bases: TGCGCCAGCAGCTTGACAGGGGGAGGTTCGGACACTGAAGCTTTCTTT. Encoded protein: CASSLTGGGSDTEAFF.

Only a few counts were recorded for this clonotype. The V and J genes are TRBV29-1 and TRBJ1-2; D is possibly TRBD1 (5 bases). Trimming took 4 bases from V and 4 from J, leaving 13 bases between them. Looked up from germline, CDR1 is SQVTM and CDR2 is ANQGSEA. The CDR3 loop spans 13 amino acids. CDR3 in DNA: TGCAGCGTTGTCACAGGTCCCCCCTATGGCTACACCTTC. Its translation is CSVVTGPPYGYTF. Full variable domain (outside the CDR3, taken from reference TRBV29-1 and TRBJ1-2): SAVISQKPSRDICQRGTSLTIQCQVDSQVTMMFWYRQQPGQSLTLIATANQGSEATYESGFVIDKFPISRPNLTFSTLTVSNMSPEDSSIYLCSVVTGPPYGYTFGSGTRLTVV.

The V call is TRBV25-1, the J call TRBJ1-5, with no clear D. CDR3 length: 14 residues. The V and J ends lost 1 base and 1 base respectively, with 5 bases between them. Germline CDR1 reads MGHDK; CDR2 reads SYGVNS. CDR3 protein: CASSELDSNQPQHF. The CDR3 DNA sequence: TGTGCCAGCAGTGAATTGGACAGCAATCAGCCCCAGCATTTT. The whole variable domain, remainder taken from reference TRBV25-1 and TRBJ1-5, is EADIYQTPRYLVIGTGKKITLECSQTMGHDKMYWYQQDPGMELHLIHYSYGVNSTEKGDLSSESTVSRIRTEHFPLTLESARPSHTSQYLCASSELDSNQPQHFGDGTRLSIL.

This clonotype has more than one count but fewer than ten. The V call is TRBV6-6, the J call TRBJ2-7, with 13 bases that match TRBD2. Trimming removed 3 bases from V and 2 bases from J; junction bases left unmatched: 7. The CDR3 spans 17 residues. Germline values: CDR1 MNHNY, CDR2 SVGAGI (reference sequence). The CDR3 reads CASSYGLAGEWAYEQYF. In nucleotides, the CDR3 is TGTGCCAGCAGTTATGGACTAGCGGGAGAATGGGCCTACGAGCAGTACTTC.

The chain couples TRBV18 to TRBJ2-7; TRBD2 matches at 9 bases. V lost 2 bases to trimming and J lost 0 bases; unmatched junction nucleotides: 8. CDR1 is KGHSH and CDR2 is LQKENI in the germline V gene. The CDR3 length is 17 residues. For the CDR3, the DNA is TGTGCCAGCTCACCAAAACTAGCGGGCCTAACCTCCTACGAGCAGTACTTC. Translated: CASSPKLAGLTSYEQYF.

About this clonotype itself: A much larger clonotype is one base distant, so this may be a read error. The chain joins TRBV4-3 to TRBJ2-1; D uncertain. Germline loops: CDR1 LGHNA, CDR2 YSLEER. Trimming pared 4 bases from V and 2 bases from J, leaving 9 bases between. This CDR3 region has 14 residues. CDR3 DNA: TGCGCCAGCAGCCCCGGCAGTCCCTACAATGAGCAGTTCTTC. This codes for CASSPGSPYNEQFF.

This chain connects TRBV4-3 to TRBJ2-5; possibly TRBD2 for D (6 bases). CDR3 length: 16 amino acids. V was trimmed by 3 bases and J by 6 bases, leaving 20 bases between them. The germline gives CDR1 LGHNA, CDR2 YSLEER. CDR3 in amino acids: CASSHVRGEVTKTQYF. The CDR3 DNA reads TGCGCCAGCAGCCACGTTCGCGGGGAGGTCACGAAGACCCAGTACTTC.

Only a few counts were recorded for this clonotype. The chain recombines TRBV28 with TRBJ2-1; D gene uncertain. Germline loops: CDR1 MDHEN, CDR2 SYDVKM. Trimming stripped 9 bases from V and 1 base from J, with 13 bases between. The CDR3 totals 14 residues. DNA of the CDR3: TGTGCCAGTGGGGTGAGGATTTCCTACAATGAGCAGTTCTTC. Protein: CASGVRISYNEQFF.

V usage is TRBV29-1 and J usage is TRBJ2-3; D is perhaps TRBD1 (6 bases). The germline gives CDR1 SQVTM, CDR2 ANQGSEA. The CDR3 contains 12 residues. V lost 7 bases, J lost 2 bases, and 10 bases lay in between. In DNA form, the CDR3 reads TGCAGCGCCGGGACAAACACAGATACGCAGTATTTT. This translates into CSAGTNTDTQYF.

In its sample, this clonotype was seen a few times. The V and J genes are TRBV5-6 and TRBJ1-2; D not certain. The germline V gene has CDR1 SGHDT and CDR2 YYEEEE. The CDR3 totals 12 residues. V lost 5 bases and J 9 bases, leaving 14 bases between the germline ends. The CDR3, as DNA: TGTGCCAGCAGTTTGTGGACTTATAGCTACACCTTC. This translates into CASSLWTYSYTF.

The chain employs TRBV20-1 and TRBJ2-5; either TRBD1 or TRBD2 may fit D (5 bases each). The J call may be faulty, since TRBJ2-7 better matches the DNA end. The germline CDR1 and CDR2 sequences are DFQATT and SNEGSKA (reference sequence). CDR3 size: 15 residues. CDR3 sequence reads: CSARDVWGNEYEQYF. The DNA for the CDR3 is TGCAGTGCTAGAGATGTGTGGGGGAACGAATACGAGCAGTACTTC.

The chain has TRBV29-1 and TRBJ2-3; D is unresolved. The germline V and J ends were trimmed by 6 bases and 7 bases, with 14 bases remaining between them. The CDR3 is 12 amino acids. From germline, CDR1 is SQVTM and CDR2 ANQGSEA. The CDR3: CSVAVRANTQYF. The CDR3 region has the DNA TGCAGCGTGGCGGTGCGTGCTAATACGCAGTATTTT.

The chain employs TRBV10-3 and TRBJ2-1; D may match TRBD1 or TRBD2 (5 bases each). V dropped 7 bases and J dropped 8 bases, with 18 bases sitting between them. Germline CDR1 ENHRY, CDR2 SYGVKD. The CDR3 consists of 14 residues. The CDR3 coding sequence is TGTGCCATCACCCGGGACCAGCCCTTCGATGAGCAGTTCTTC. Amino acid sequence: CAITRDQPFDEQFF.

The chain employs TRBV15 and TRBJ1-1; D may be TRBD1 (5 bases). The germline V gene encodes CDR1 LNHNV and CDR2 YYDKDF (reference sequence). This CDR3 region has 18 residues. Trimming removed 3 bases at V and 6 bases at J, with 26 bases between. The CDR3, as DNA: TGTGCCACCAGCAGGGATGAGGGACCCCGGGGCTTACGCGCTGAAGCTTTCTTT. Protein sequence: CATSRDEGPRGLRAEAFF.

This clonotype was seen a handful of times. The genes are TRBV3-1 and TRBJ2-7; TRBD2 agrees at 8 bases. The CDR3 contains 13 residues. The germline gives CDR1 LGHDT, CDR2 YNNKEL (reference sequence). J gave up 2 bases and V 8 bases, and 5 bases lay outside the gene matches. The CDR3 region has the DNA TGTGCCAGCGGTCCAGCGGGAGCCTACGAGCAGTACTTC. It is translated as CASGPAGAYEQYF.

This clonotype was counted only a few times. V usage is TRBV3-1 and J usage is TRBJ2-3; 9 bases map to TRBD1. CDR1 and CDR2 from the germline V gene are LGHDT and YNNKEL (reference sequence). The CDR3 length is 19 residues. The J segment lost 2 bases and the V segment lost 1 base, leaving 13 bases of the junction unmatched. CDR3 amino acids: CASSQGRGTGKRATDTQYF. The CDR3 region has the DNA TGTGCCAGCAGCCAAGGAAGGGGGACAGGGAAACGGGCCACAGATACGCAGTATTTT.